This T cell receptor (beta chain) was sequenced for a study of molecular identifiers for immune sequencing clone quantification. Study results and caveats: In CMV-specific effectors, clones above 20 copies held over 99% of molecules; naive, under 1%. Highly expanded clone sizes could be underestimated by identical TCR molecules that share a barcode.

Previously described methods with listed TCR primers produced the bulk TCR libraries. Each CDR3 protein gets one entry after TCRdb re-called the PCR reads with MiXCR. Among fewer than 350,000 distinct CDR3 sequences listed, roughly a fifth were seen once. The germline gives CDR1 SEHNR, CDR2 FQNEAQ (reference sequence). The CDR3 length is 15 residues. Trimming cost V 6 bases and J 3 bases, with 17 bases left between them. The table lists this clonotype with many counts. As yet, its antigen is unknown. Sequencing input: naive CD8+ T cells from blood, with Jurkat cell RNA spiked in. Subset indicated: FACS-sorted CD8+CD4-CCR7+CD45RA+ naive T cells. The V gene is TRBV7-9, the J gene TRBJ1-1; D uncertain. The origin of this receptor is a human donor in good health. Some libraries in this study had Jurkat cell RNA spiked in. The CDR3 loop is CASSPAPRYDTEAFF. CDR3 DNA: TGTGCCAGCAGTCCAGCCCCGCGGTATGACACTGAAGCTTTCTTT.